The 31 T cell receptor beta chains listed next were all sequenced from one sample in a study of metastatic and nonmetastatic thyroid tumors. Every patient underwent thyroid surgery untreated. TCRdb re-called the PCR reads via MiXCR. The data hold about 17,000 clones, with about 28% observed a single time. Sequencing was done on a sample of tumor tissue. These receptors all stem from a female donor with papillary thyroid cancer or a benign thyroid nodule (not recorded which). Some clones in this sample may be carry-over from other donors' samples.

Ten or more counts support this clone. V usage is TRBV6-5 and J usage is TRBJ1-2, with D possibly matching TRBD1 (5 bases). V lost 2 bases to trimming and J lost 6 bases, with 13 bases between them. The CDR3 totals 14 residues. Per the germline V gene, CDR1 is MNHEY and CDR2 is SVGAGI. The CDR3 bases are TGTGCCAGCAGTTACGCGGGGGTCAGGGATGGCTACACCTTC. This gives the protein CASSYAGVRDGYTF.

This clone was seen ten or more times. This sequence joins TRBV6-1 and TRBJ2-1; D is unclear. Trimming pared 6 bases from V and 3 bases from J, leaving 15 bases between. This CDR3 comprises 15 residues. Germline values: CDR1 MNHNS, CDR2 SASEGT. In DNA, the CDR3 is TGTGCCAGCAGAGTCGACCCGAAGTTCTACAATGAGCAGTTCTTC. It translates to CASRVDPKFYNEQFF.

This clone showed up many times. V and J are TRBV6-7 and TRBJ1-4; 9 bases line up with TRBD1. TRBV6-7 is an ORF, and what it does is uncertain. The CDR3 runs to 15 residues. V was pared by 4 bases and J by 8 bases, with 8 bases of the junction left unmatched. CDR3 DNA: TGTGCCAGCAGTTTCCCGGGACAGGGTCGGGAAAAACTGTTTTTT. Protein product: CASSFPGQGREKLFF.

The rearrangement links TRBV6-1 to TRBJ1-2; possible D gene TRBD1, 6 bases. V was shortened by 6 bases and J by 7 bases, with 15 bases between the two germline ends. Germline CDR1 MNHNS, CDR2 SASEGT. CDR3 length equals 13 residues. CDR3 region: CASSQYRVGGYTF. CDR3 coding DNA: TGTGCCAGCAGCCAGTACAGGGTCGGTGGCTACACCTTC.

This clone turned up a few times. V and J are TRBV15 and TRBJ1-2; no reliable D call. The V gene's germline CDR1 is LNHNV and CDR2 YYDKDF (reference sequence). The V end lost 3 bases, the J end lost 8 bases, and 10 bases lay between the germline ends. The CDR3 totals 12 residues. In DNA form, the CDR3 reads TGTGCCACCAGCAGCGGTCAACAGGGCTACACCTTC. It yields the protein CATSSGQQGYTF.

The chain is built from TRBV20-1 and TRBJ1-5; 7 bases are shared with TRBD1. Germline CDR1 DFQATT, CDR2 SNEGSKA (reference sequence). Trimming cost V 5 bases and J 2 bases; bases outside gene matches: 9. This CDR3 spans 15 amino acids. CDR3 sequence (DNA): TGCAGTGCTCCCGATCAGGGGGGGGGCAATCAGCCCCAGCATTTT. Amino acid sequence: CSAPDQGGGNQPQHF.

The rearrangement uses TRBV7-8 and TRBJ2-7, with no clear D. The V gene lost 4 bases and the J gene lost 1 base, with 14 bases spanning the gap. Germline assignment: CDR1 SGHVS and CDR2 FQNEAQ. CDR3 size: 15 residues. The chain's CDR3 is CASSSIPGPSYEQYF. The CDR3 bases are TGTGCCAGCAGCTCGATCCCAGGTCCTTCCTACGAGCAGTACTTC.

J is TRBJ2-7 and V is TRBV3-1; D unclear. In germline, CDR1 is LGHDT, CDR2 YNNKEL (reference sequence). The CDR3 extends over 15 amino acids. Trimming stripped 0 bases from V and 1 base from J, with 10 bases between. The CDR3, as DNA: TGTGCCAGCAGCCAAGAGGATAGTTATTCCTACGAGCAGTACTTC. It specifies CASSQEDSYSYEQYF.

The chain joins TRBV20-1 to TRBJ2-1, with 12 bases identical to TRBD2. Germline V CDR1 and CDR2: DFQATT, SNEGSKA (reference sequence). Trimming at V came to 6 bases and at J to 0 bases, leaving 12 bases not matched to a gene. The CDR3 covers 18 residues. The CDR3 DNA reads as TGCAGTGCAACAGACCCGACTAGCGGGAGTGTCTCCTACAATGAGCAGTTCTTC. This gives the protein CSATDPTSGSVSYNEQFF.

This clone appeared a few times. The gene calls are TRBV15 and TRBJ1-6; D ambiguous. The germline V gene encodes CDR1 LNHNV and CDR2 YYDKDF (reference sequence). The V end lost 1 base, the J end lost 10 bases, and 14 bases lay between the germline ends. The CDR3 spans 15 residues. The CDR3 nucleotides are TGTGCCACCAGCAGAGGGCGGGGAGGTGACTCACCCCTCCACTTT. It yields the protein CATSRGRGGDSPLHF.

This clone was picked up many times. J is TRBJ2-3 and V is TRBV11-3; tentative D call: TRBD2 (6 bases). This CDR3 has 14 amino acids. The germline V gene has CDR1 SGHNT and CDR2 YENEEA. V lost 2 bases and J lost 2, with 8 bases in between. The CDR3 loop is CASSLRRDTDTQYF. The CDR3 DNA reads as TGTGCCAGCAGCTTACGGCGGGACACAGATACGCAGTATTTT.

Many counts were recorded for this clone. The chain carries TRBV6-1 and TRBJ2-1, with 10 bases that match TRBD2. Germline CDR1 and CDR2: MNHNS and SASEGT. The CDR3 covers 13 residues. V shed 6 bases and J 4 bases; nucleotides not matched to a gene: 0. CDR3 loop: CASRLAGYNEQFF. In DNA, the CDR3 is TGTGCCAGCAGACTAGCGGGATACAATGAGCAGTTCTTC.

The chain joins TRBV19 to TRBJ2-2; D is unclear. Germline CDR1 and CDR2: LNHDA and SQIVND (reference sequence). V lost 5 bases and J 0 bases, leaving 10 bases between the germline ends. There are 15 residues in the CDR3. Here the CDR3 DNA reads TGTGCCAGTAGTCTCACATGGGCGAACACCGGGGAGCTGTTTTTT. Amino acids: CASSLTWANTGELFF.

This clone was recorded many times. This chain connects TRBV5-1 to TRBJ2-5, with no clear D. Trimming removed 2 bases from V and 2 bases from J, with 4 bases in between. Looked up from germline, CDR1 is SGHRS and CDR2 is YFSETQ. The CDR3 has 12 residues. CDR3 residues: CASSLPQETQYF. The CDR3 DNA reads TGCGCCAGCAGCTTACCACAAGAGACCCAGTACTTC.

The table lists this clone with many counts. It may be a read error: a sequence one base away is much more abundant. The DNA for the CDR3 is TGTGCCAGCAGTTACGGGGCAGGTACCGGGGAGCTGTTTTTT. Translating it yields CASSYGAGTGELFF. J is TRBJ2-2 and V is TRBV6-5, with a weak D call TRBD1 (5 bases). Per germline, CDR1 MNHEY and CDR2 SVGAGI. V was pared by 2 bases and J by 5 bases, with 9 bases between. The CDR3 is made up of 14 amino acids.

The chain links TRBV9 to TRBJ2-3; 11 nucleotides align to TRBD2. Germline CDR1 SGDLS, CDR2 YYNGEE. The V and J ends lost 3 bases and 6 bases, in that order; junction bases with no gene match: 6. The CDR3 has 15 residues. The CDR3 nucleotides are TGTGCCAGCAGCGCAATAGCGGGAGGGCTGGATACGCAGTATTTT. Its translation is CASSAIAGGLDTQYF.

This clone was found many times. The rearrangement joins TRBV2 to TRBJ2-7; D might be TRBD1 (6 bases). V gave up 4 bases and J gave up 2 bases, with 12 bases separating them. Germline lookup yields CDR1 SNHLY and CDR2 FYNNEI. CDR3 size: 14 residues. CDR3 nucleotide sequence: TGTGCCAGCAGTGTTAAACAGGGACCCTACGAGCAGTACTTC. It translates to CASSVKQGPYEQYF.

Sample share makes this clone medium-sized. The rearrangement uses TRBV28 and TRBJ1-5, with a possible D match to TRBD1 (6 bases). The CDR3 has 14 residues. Trimming left V 7 bases short and J 9 bases short, with 19 bases between. Germline CDR1 reads MDHEN; CDR2 reads SYDVKM. CDR3 amino acids: CASKGGGGRSPQHF. The CDR3 DNA reads TGTGCCAGCAAAGGGGGTGGAGGGCGATCGCCCCAGCATTTT.

On this clone: A junction end diverges from the germline sequence, so it may reflect a read error. The CDR3 coding sequence is TGCAGTGCTGGCTCCGCATCAGATACGAAGTATTTT. This codes for CSAGSASDTKYF. This chain links TRBV20-1 with TRBJ2-3; D is unclear. The length of the CDR3 is 12 residues. Germline V gene lookup returns CDR1 DFQATT and CDR2 SNEGSKA (reference sequence).

By share, this clone counts as medium-sized. The CDR3: CASSDIGASAGYTF. The CDR3, as DNA: TGTGCCAGCAGTGATATAGGGGCGAGCGCTGGCTACACCTTC. V usage is TRBV6-1 and J usage is TRBJ1-2; possibly TRBD1 for D (5 bases). Germline CDR1 reads MNHNS; CDR2 reads SASEGT. Trimming took off 3 bases at V and 7 bases at J, with 15 bases between the two ends. This CDR3 region has 14 residues.

This clone was observed a few times. At one end, the junction sequence differs from germline, possibly due to a read error. The chain recombines TRBV25-1 with TRBJ2-1; D possibly uses TRBD1 or TRBD2 (5 bases each). The CDR3 length is 14 residues. From germline, CDR1 is MGHDK and CDR2 SYGVNS. Written as DNA, the CDR3 is TGTTCCAGCCTACGGGACGGGGTCCGGTCTGAGCAGTTCTTC. This translates into CSSLRDGVRSEQFF.

This clone is labeled as medium-sized. This chain uses TRBV6-2 or TRBV6-3 with TRBJ2-2; D call uncertain. The germline V gene encodes CDR1 MNHEY and CDR2 SVGEGT. This CDR3 is 16 amino acids long. V was clipped by 0 bases and J by 0 bases, with 8 bases between them. CDR3 residues: CASSYSIRSNTGELFF. The DNA of the CDR3 is TGTGCCAGCAGTTACTCGATAAGGTCGAACACCGGGGAGCTGTTTTTT.

J is TRBJ1-2 and V is TRBV4-2; 8 bases align to TRBD1. J lost 7 bases, V lost 0 bases, and 13 bases had no gene match. Germline CDR1 LGHNA, CDR2 YNFKEQ. The CDR3 is made up of 17 amino acids. Written as DNA, the CDR3 is TGTGCCAGCAGCCAAGATTGGGCTCTAGACAGGGGAGGTGGCTACACCTTC. It translates to CASSQDWALDRGGGYTF.

This clone was observed a few times. This could be a read error, since a much larger clone is one nucleotide away. The DNA of the CDR3 is TGTGCCAGCAGTTTAATCACGGGGTCTGGGGCCAACTTCCTGACTTTC. It translates to CASSLITGSGANFLTF. V gene TRBV12-3 or TRBV12-4 combines with J gene TRBJ2-6; the D call may be TRBD1 or TRBD2 (5 bases each). The CDR3 is 16 residues long.

As regards this clone: Since a much larger clone is just one base distant, this may be a read error. This chain links TRBV6-6 with TRBJ1-2, with D perhaps matching TRBD1 (5 bases). The V end was cut by 2 bases, the J end by 9 bases, with 16 bases between. The V gene's germline CDR1 is MNHNY and CDR2 SVGAGI (reference sequence). The CDR3 covers 14 residues. CDR3: CASSYAGVRDCYTF. CDR3 DNA: TGTGCCAGCAGTTACGCGGGGGTCAGGGATTGCTACACCTTC.

A remark on this clone: The junction does not match germline at one end; this may be a read error. V and J are TRBV20-1 and TRBJ2-2; a weak D match, TRBD1 (5 bases). The CDR3 consists of 14 residues. Germline lookup yields CDR1 DFQATT and CDR2 SNEGSKA (reference sequence). This CDR3 is CSARDYRHTWELFF. Here the CDR3 DNA reads TGCAGTGCTAGAGATTACAGGCACACCTGGGAGCTGTTTTTT.

Notes on this clone: This may come from a read error, since a much larger clone is one base off. The chain couples TRBV19 to TRBJ1-2; D may be TRBD1 (6 bases). CDR1 and CDR2 (germline): LNHDA, SQIVND (reference sequence). V was clipped by 6 bases and J by 0 bases, with 17 bases between them. The CDR3 is 16 residues long. The CDR3 nucleotides are TGTGCCAGTAGGGGTAAACAGGGTGAAGCTAACTATGGCTACACCTTC. Its protein product is CASRGKQGEANYGYTF.

This clone is deemed medium-sized. This chain uses TRBV6-1 with TRBJ1-1; D remains ambiguous. The CDR3 totals 13 residues. Germline V gene sequence: CDR1 MNHNS, CDR2 SASEGT. Trimming stripped 5 bases from V and 1 base from J, with 8 bases between. This CDR3 reads CASSSRENTEAFF. CDR3 nucleotides: TGTGCCAGCAGTTCTAGGGAGAACACTGAAGCTTTCTTT.

The V and J genes are TRBV14 and TRBJ1-1; 9 bases are shared with TRBD1. The CDR3 covers 20 residues. J lost 4 bases, V lost 3 bases, and 21 bases had no gene match. Germline values: CDR1 SGHDN, CDR2 FVKESK. Here the CDR3 DNA reads TGTGCCAGCAGCCAGAGCAATTACAGGGGGCGCAAAGGGTGGGTCACTGAAGCTTTCTTT. This sequence encodes CASSQSNYRGRKGWVTEAFF.

This clone has ten or more counts. V is TRBV2 and J is TRBJ2-5; no clear D gene. Germline CDR1 is SNHLY and CDR2 is FYNNEI. The CDR3 contains 15 residues. Between the trimmed V and J ends, which lost 7 bases and 2 bases, there was a span of 17 bases. The DNA of the CDR3 is TGTGCCAGCAACCGTCGTGCAGGAAAGCAAGAGACCCAGTACTTC. As protein: CASNRRAGKQETQYF.

The table lists this clone with a few counts. The chain combines TRBV2 with TRBJ1-6; tentative D call: TRBD1 (5 bases). The CDR3 length is 15 residues. V lost 10 bases and J 6 bases, leaving 19 bases between the germline ends. Germline CDR1 SNHLY, CDR2 FYNNEI. For the CDR3, the DNA is TGTGCCATCACACGACAGCCCGGAACTAATTCACCCCTCCACTTT. It encodes CAITRQPGTNSPLHF.